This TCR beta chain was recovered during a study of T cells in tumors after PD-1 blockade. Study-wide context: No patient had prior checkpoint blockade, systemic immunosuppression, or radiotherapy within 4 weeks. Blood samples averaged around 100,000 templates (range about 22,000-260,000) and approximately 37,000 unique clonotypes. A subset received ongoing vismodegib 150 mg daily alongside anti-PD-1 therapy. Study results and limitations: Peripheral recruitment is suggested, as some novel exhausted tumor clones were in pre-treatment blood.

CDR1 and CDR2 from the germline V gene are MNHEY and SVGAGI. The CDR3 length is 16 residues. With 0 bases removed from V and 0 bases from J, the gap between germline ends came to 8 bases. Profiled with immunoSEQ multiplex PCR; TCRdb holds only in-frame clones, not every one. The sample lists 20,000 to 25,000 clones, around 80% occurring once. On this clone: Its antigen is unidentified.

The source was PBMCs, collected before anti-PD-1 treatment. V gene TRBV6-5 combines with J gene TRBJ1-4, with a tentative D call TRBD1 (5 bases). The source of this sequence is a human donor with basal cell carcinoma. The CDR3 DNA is TGTGCCAGCAGTTACTCGGGGGATCCAACTAATGAAAAACTGTTTTTT. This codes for CASSYSGDPTNEKLFF.